This T cell receptor (beta chain) appears in the sequencing data of a study of blood T cell repertoires in COVID-19. Study-level information: Sample material is recorded as cDNA or gDNA derived from T cells, B-cell-depleted T cells, or PBMCs.

The study assigned cohorts using participant-reported clinical history. A PCR-confirmed or clinician-diagnosed COVID-19 case had contacted exposed participants within 2 weeks of entry. Germline loops: CDR1 SQVTM, CDR2 ANQGSEA. This CDR3 region has 12 residues. After removal of 6 bases from V and 6 bases from J, the junction contained 6 bases not matched to a gene. In the authors' workflow: Cell counts per sample came from amplifying reference gene primers. Some clones are missing from TCRdb's copy, which holds only in-frame ones; the method was immunoSEQ multiplex PCR. That table supplies the V and J calls and clone size; D and trimming were determined from the DNA. The profile shows almost 350,000 clones, more than 70% of them singletons.

Material: PBMCs or T cells enriched from blood (not recorded which). V is TRBV29-1 and J is TRBJ2-3; the match to TRBD2 covers 7 bases. The TCR sequence derives from a woman aged 30 to 39 who had been exposed to COVID-19. This CDR3 reads CSVGGKVDTQYF. The CDR3 DNA is TGCAGCGTCGGGGGGAAGGTGGATACGCAGTATTTT.